Below, 28 T cell receptor beta chains from the same sample are listed, as sequenced in a study of early T cells in non-severe SARS-CoV-2 infection. MiXCR, applied by TCRdb to the 5' RACE reads, yields one record per CDR3 protein. Of about 120,000 distinct CDR3 sequences listed, roughly 12% were seen once; the top ten hold around 4.1%. The sequencing used whole blood, collected at baseline. These receptors originate from an adult who was a healthcare worker with PCR-confirmed SARS-CoV-2 infection or an uninfected control (not recorded which).

This clonotype was seen more than once but under ten times. This sequence joins TRBV27 and TRBJ2-7; D tentatively fits TRBD1 or TRBD2 (5 bases each). The germline V gene encodes CDR1 MNHEY and CDR2 SMNVEV (reference sequence). CDR3 length: 15 amino acids. Trimming pared 7 bases from V and 6 bases from J, leaving 22 bases between. This CDR3 reads CASTPPGAGRSEQYF. DNA of the CDR3: TGTGCCAGCACCCCTCCCGGGGCAGGGAGATCCGAGCAGTACTTC.

This rearrangement joins TRBV24-1 to TRBJ2-1; TRBD1 agrees at 10 bases. The V gene end was trimmed by 2 bases and the J gene end by 8 bases; junction bases not matched to a gene: 2. CDR1 KGHDR and CDR2 SFDVKD come from the germline V gene. The CDR3 has 14 amino acids. The CDR3 loop reads CATSDSGTGDEQFF. The CDR3 DNA reads as TGTGCCACCAGTGATTCCGGGACAGGGGATGAGCAGTTCTTC.

The genes are TRBV7-6 and TRBJ2-3, with 7 bases that match TRBD2. The germline V gene encodes CDR1 SGHVS and CDR2 FNYEAQ. The CDR3 consists of 15 residues. With 0 bases clipped from V and 5 bases from J, the junction kept 5 bases outside the gene matches. CDR3: CASSLAGGPGDTQYF. The CDR3 DNA sequence: TGTGCCAGCAGCTTAGCGGGAGGGCCGGGAGATACGCAGTATTTT.

The CDR3 is CASSPLGQLYGYTF. As DNA, the CDR3 is TGTGCCAGCAGTCCCTTGGGGCAGCTCTATGGCTACACCTTC. The J gene is TRBJ1-2, the V gene TRBV28; the D gene is possibly TRBD1 (5 bases). CDR1 is MDHEN, CDR2 SYDVKM, per germline. Trimming cost V 5 bases and J 4 bases, with 14 bases left between them. The CDR3 extends over 14 amino acids.

This clonotype was seen a few times. V usage is TRBV12-3 or TRBV12-4 and J usage is TRBJ1-2; D is uncertain. Trimming left V 7 bases short and J 0 bases short, with 9 bases between. The CDR3 loop spans 13 amino acids. The CDR3: CASTDGANYGYTF. The CDR3 DNA sequence: TGTGCCAGCACCGACGGAGCTAACTATGGCTACACCTTC.

This clonotype was seen only a few times. The chain employs TRBV7-2 and TRBJ2-2; no definite D call. V dropped 1 base and J dropped 8 bases, with 8 bases sitting between them. Per germline, CDR1 SGHTA and CDR2 FQGNSA. This CDR3 is 13 amino acids long. CDR3 sequence reads: CASSLEVIGELFF. CDR3 in DNA: TGTGCCAGCAGCTTAGAAGTGATAGGGGAGCTGTTTTTT.

The DNA for the CDR3 is TGCGCCAGCAGCATCCCACAGGCTCACACCGGGGAGCTGTTTTTT. It encodes CASSIPQAHTGELFF. The rearrangement links TRBV5-1 to TRBJ2-2, with D possibly being TRBD1 (5 bases). This CDR3 is 15 amino acids long. V lost 4 bases to trimming and J lost 3 bases, with 13 bases between them. Looked up from germline, CDR1 is SGHRS and CDR2 is YFSETQ.

This clonotype was counted a few times. The CDR3 sequence: CSVETGEETQYF. Here the CDR3 DNA reads TGCAGCGTAGAAACAGGGGAAGAGACCCAGTACTTC. The V gene is TRBV29-1, the J gene TRBJ2-5; the match to TRBD1 covers 7 bases. Germline values: CDR1 SQVTM, CDR2 ANQGSEA. The CDR3 runs to 12 residues. The junction had 4 bases not matched to a gene; V was cut back by 6 bases and J by 3 bases.

There are a few counts of this clonotype. The chain employs TRBV7-2 and TRBJ1-6, with a tentative D call TRBD1 (5 bases). Trimming cost V 3 bases and J 8 bases, with 14 bases left between them. The germline gives CDR1 SGHTA, CDR2 FQGNSA. The CDR3 loop spans 15 amino acids. In DNA, the CDR3 is TGTGCCAGCAGCTTTAGGGGACTGAAACATTCACCCCTCCACTTT. It encodes CASSFRGLKHSPLHF. Filled out from reference TRBV7-2 and TRBJ1-6, the complete variable domain reads GAGVSQSPSNKVTEKGKDVELRCDPISGHTALYWYRQSLGQGLEFLIYFQGNSAPDKSGLPSDRFSAERTGGSVSTLTIQRTQQEDSAVYLCASSFRGLKHSPLHFGNGTRLTVT.

Only a few counts were recorded for this clonotype. The J gene is TRBJ1-1, the V gene TRBV4-1; D ambiguous. The CDR3 runs to 16 residues. Trimming took off 0 bases at V and 0 bases at J, with 11 bases between the two ends. Germline values: CDR1 MGHRA, CDR2 YSYEKL. The chain's CDR3 is CASSQDPGRMNTEAFF. Written as DNA, the CDR3 is TGCGCCAGCAGCCAAGACCCTGGGAGAATGAACACTGAAGCTTTCTTT.

This clonotype has just a few counts. The chain has TRBV12-3 or TRBV12-4 and TRBJ2-3; D may be TRBD1 or TRBD2 (5 bases each). This CDR3 region has 16 residues. The V and J ends lost 5 bases and 0 bases respectively, with 15 bases between them. CDR3 region: CASSTPRGTSTDTQYF. CDR3 bases: TGTGCCAGCAGTACCCCGAGGGGCACTAGCACAGATACGCAGTATTTT.

The chain uses TRBV5-4 and TRBJ2-3, with D possibly being TRBD2 (6 bases). Germline V gene data show CDR1 as SGHNT and CDR2 as YYREEE (reference sequence). This CDR3 contains 15 residues. Trimming took off 1 base at V and 0 bases at J, with 9 bases between the two ends. The CDR3 coding sequence is TGTGCCAGCAGCTTGTCCGGGACTAGCACAGATACGCAGTATTTT. Protein product: CASSLSGTSTDTQYF.

This clonotype was recorded a few times. The chain recombines TRBV20-1 with TRBJ1-1; 7 nucleotides match TRBD1. The ends lost 4 bases at V and 0 bases at J; junction bases unmatched: 2. This CDR3 has 13 residues. Germline V gives CDR1 DFQATT, CDR2 SNEGSKA (reference sequence). The CDR3 bases are TGCAGTGCTATCGACAGGGTGAACACTGAAGCTTTCTTT. Translating gives CSAIDRVNTEAFF.

The sample holds a few counts of this clonotype. This chain joins TRBV28 and TRBJ1-6; no clear D gene. This CDR3 region has 15 residues. Germline CDR1 reads MDHEN; CDR2 reads SYDVKM. The V and J ends lost 2 bases and 10 bases respectively, with 15 bases between them. The CDR3 sequence: CASSLEGRIFSPLHF. In nucleotides, the CDR3 is TGTGCCAGCAGTTTAGAAGGCAGGATATTCTCACCCCTCCACTTT. Based on the CDR3 plus reference TRBV28 and TRBJ1-6, the full variable domain is DVKVTQSSRYLVKRTGEKVFLECVQDMDHENMFWYRQDPGLGLRLIYFSYDVKMKEKGDIPEGYSVSREKKERFSLILESASTNQTSMYLCASSLEGRIFSPLHFGNGTRLTVT.

The chain has TRBV12-3 or TRBV12-4 and TRBJ2-1; D gene unclear. Between the trimmed V and J ends, which lost 2 bases and 2 bases, there was a span of 7 bases. The CDR3 totals 14 residues. This CDR3 reads CASSLQEPYNEQFF. In nucleotides, the CDR3 is TGTGCCAGCAGTTTACAGGAGCCCTACAATGAGCAGTTCTTC.

V and J are TRBV20-1 and TRBJ1-6; 7 bases line up with TRBD1. The germline V gene has CDR1 DFQATT and CDR2 SNEGSKA (reference sequence). This CDR3 contains 13 residues. V was pared by 5 bases and J by 8 bases, with 6 bases of the junction left unmatched. CDR3 sequence reads: CSASDREDSPLHF. DNA of the CDR3: TGCAGTGCTTCCGACAGGGAGGATTCACCCCTCCACTTT.

The chain combines TRBV5-1 with TRBJ2-3, with 8 bases fitting TRBD2. This CDR3 is built from 15 residues. V was clipped by 4 bases and J by 5 bases; unmatched bases: 9. Germline CDR1 and CDR2: SGHRS and YFSETQ. The CDR3 coding sequence is TGCGCCAGCAGCCCGGGCGGGGGGTCGTTAGATACGCAGTATTTT. Translating it yields CASSPGGGSLDTQYF. Based on the CDR3 plus reference TRBV5-1 and TRBJ2-3, the full variable domain is KAGVTQTPRYLIKTRGQQVTLSCSPISGHRSVSWYQQTPGQGLQFLFEYFSETQRNKGNFPGRFSGRQFSNSRSEMNVSTLELGDSALYLCASSPGGGSLDTQYFGPGTRLTVL.

This chain uses TRBV6-1 with TRBJ2-7; 7 bases are a match to TRBD1. The V and J ends lost 3 bases and 4 bases, in that order; junction bases with no gene match: 9. The length of the CDR3 is 15 residues. Germline V gene sequence: CDR1 MNHNS, CDR2 SASEGT. CDR3 residues: CASSEGQGEFYEQYF. CDR3 DNA sequence: TGTGCCAGCAGTGAGGGGCAGGGGGAGTTTTACGAGCAGTACTTC.

This clonotype was recorded at least ten times. The chain combines TRBV2 with TRBJ2-6; 8 bases fit TRBD1. Germline CDR1 reads SNHLY; CDR2 reads FYNNEI. V trimming: 6 bases; J trimming: 2 bases; junction bases outside the gene matches: 6. The CDR3 sequence is 16 residues long. In DNA, the CDR3 is TGTGCCAGCAGCCGGGAACAGGGGGCTGGGGCCAACGTCCTGACTTTC. Its translation: CASSREQGAGANVLTF.

This clonotype occurred a few times. V and J are TRBV12-3 or TRBV12-4 and TRBJ2-7, with D possibly TRBD1 on 6 matching bases. With 5 bases removed from V and 2 bases from J, the gap between germline ends came to 10 bases. This CDR3 has 13 residues. The CDR3 region is CASSQQGTYEQYF. The CDR3 DNA reads TGTGCCAGCAGTCAACAGGGCACCTACGAGCAGTACTTC.

This clonotype was seen many times. The V and J genes are TRBV13 and TRBJ1-1, with 7 bases that match TRBD1. The CDR3 sequence is 13 residues long. Losses at the gene ends were 6 bases for V and 3 bases for J; bases not matched to a gene: 4. Germline V gene sequence: CDR1 PRHDT, CDR2 FYEKMQ (reference sequence). This CDR3 is CASRNRGHTEAFF. The CDR3 region has the DNA TGTGCCAGCAGGAATAGGGGGCACACTGAAGCTTTCTTT.

The chain carries TRBV2 and TRBJ2-1; 10 bases are a match to TRBD2. Germline assignment: CDR1 SNHLY and CDR2 FYNNEI. With V trimmed by 7 bases and J by 1 base, 4 bases remained unmatched. This CDR3 has 15 amino acids. The chain's CDR3 is CASTPTSGSYNEQFF. CDR3 DNA sequence: TGTGCCAGCACTCCGACTAGCGGGTCCTACAATGAGCAGTTCTTC. Using reference TRBV2 and TRBJ2-1 for the parts outside the CDR3, the full variable domain is EPEVTQTPSHQVTQMGQEVILRCVPISNHLYFYWYRQILGQKVEFLVSFYNNEISEKSEIFDDQFSVERPDGSNFTLKIRSTKLEDSAMYFCASTPTSGSYNEQFFGPGTRLTVL.

This clonotype was seen a few times. J is TRBJ2-1 and V is TRBV27, with TRBD2 matching 9 bases. This CDR3 comprises 14 residues. V lost 10 bases and J lost 1; bases outside the gene matches: 5. Per the germline V gene, CDR1 is MNHEY and CDR2 is SMNVEV (reference sequence). CDR3 sequence: CATSTSGSYNEQFF. The CDR3 DNA sequence: TGTGCCACTTCGACTAGCGGATCCTACAATGAGCAGTTCTTC.

This clonotype was seen ten or more times. The chain recombines TRBV6-1 with TRBJ2-1, with 8 positions matching TRBD2. This CDR3 region has 15 residues. From germline, CDR1 is MNHNS and CDR2 SASEGT. V lost 2 bases to trimming and J lost 10 bases; unmatched junction nucleotides: 10. The CDR3 nucleotides read TGTGCCAGCAGTGAATCGGCGGGAGGCCCCAGGGAGCAGTTCTTC. Translation: CASSESAGGPREQFF.

This clonotype was counted between two and nine times. The chain has TRBV6-1 and TRBJ2-7, with D perhaps given as TRBD1 or TRBD2 (5 bases each). Trimming took 4 bases from V and 6 from J, leaving 7 bases between them. Germline V gene lookup returns CDR1 MNHNS and CDR2 SASEGT. The CDR3 is 11 residues long. Here the CDR3 DNA reads TGTGCCAGCAGTGTAGGGACCGAGCAGTACTTC. Its protein product is CASSVGTEQYF.

This clonotype has at least ten counts. The genes are TRBV18 and TRBJ1-4, with 8 bases that match TRBD1. V lost 3 bases and J lost 7; bases outside the gene matches: 7. Per germline, CDR1 KGHSH and CDR2 LQKENI. The CDR3 contains 15 residues. The CDR3 sequence is CASSPASGQGEKLFF. The CDR3 DNA reads as TGTGCCAGCTCACCGGCCTCTGGACAGGGTGAAAAACTGTTTTTT.

This chain connects TRBV30 to TRBJ2-1; D gene unclear. The germline gives CDR1 GTSNPN, CDR2 SVGIG (reference sequence). This CDR3 is 10 amino acids long. The V end lost 0 bases, the J end lost 9 bases, and 3 bases lay between the germline ends. The CDR3 reads CAWSVIEQFF. The CDR3 DNA reads as TGTGCCTGGAGTGTGATTGAGCAGTTCTTC.

The chain joins TRBV7-7 to TRBJ2-2; D is undetermined. Germline CDR1 reads SSHAT; CDR2 reads FNYEAQ (reference sequence). The CDR3 consists of 17 residues. V dropped 4 bases and J dropped 0 bases, with 15 bases sitting between them. The CDR3 nucleotides read TGTGCCAGCAGCTCCAGACCCCCGGGCGCGAACACCGGGGAGCTGTTTTTT. It specifies CASSSRPPGANTGELFF.